The 25 T cell receptor beta chains in this list originate from one sample, sequenced in a study of T-cell memory formation after mild COVID-19 (dated by TCRdb to 2020 to 2023). The protocol used for the library was 5' RACE. The reads were generated on an Illumina NovaSeq 6000. In TCRdb, the public reads were trimmed at Q25 with fastp and aligned with MiXCR, with productive beta chains retained. A single entry per CDR3 protein holds the most common genes and DNA from its merged rows. The sample table records about half a million distinct CDR3 sequences; 15% to 20% of these occur just once. 9% to 15% of the sample rests with the top ten. Sequences were obtained from PBMCs or a T cell subset sorted from them (not recorded which). The receptors shown here come from an adult woman who had mild COVID-19 (a few samples of this study predate the infection). The sample titles of this study are shuffled in the database, so cell type and time point are left out; the donor was told from shared clones.

This clonotype has just a few counts. The chain links TRBV24-1 to TRBJ1-2; D is perhaps TRBD1 (5 bases). Trimming took 4 bases from V and 4 from J, leaving 9 bases between them. Looked up from germline, CDR1 is KGHDR and CDR2 is SFDVKD. The CDR3 totals 13 residues. CDR3 DNA sequence: TGTGCCACCAGTGACGGGACTCTCTATGGCTACACCTTC. This encodes CATSDGTLYGYTF.

The chain has TRBV9 and TRBJ2-4; D is unclear. CDR1 SGDLS and CDR2 YYNGEE come from the germline V gene. V lost 3 bases and J 5 bases, leaving 12 bases between the germline ends. This CDR3 contains 14 residues. The CDR3 DNA is TGTGCCAGCAGCGCGGGCAACCGCCAAAACATTCAGTACTTC. It specifies CASSAGNRQNIQYF.

The V and J genes are TRBV24-1 and TRBJ1-2; no clear D. The CDR3 consists of 11 residues. Per the germline V gene, CDR1 is KGHDR and CDR2 is SFDVKD. Trimming took off 0 bases at V and 13 bases at J, with 8 bases between the two ends. CDR3 nucleotides: TGTGCCACCAGTGATTTGGGGCTCGTCACCTTC. Amino acids: CATSDLGLVTF.

This clonotype was detected only a few times. The chain is built from TRBV5-5 and TRBJ2-7, with unresolved D. Germline lookup yields CDR1 SGHKS and CDR2 YYEKEE (reference sequence). V was trimmed by 6 bases and J by 0 bases, leaving 10 bases between them. This CDR3 spans 13 amino acids. CDR3 sequence: CASTPAPSYEQYF. The CDR3 region has the DNA TGTGCCAGCACCCCGGCCCCCTCCTACGAGCAGTACTTC.

Only a few counts were recorded for this clonotype. The chain recombines TRBV9 with TRBJ2-3; TRBD2 agrees at 8 bases. CDR1 and CDR2 (germline): SGDLS, YYNGEE. The CDR3 has 15 residues. The trim removed 4 bases at V and 2 bases at J, leaving 6 bases unmatched. CDR3 residues: CASSPAGVDTDTQYF. CDR3 coding DNA: TGTGCCAGCAGCCCAGCGGGAGTTGACACAGATACGCAGTATTTT.

This chain connects TRBV4-1 to TRBJ2-2, with D perhaps matching TRBD1 (6 bases). This CDR3 contains 15 residues. Looked up from germline, CDR1 is MGHRA and CDR2 is YSYEKL. The V and J ends lost 4 bases and 4 bases respectively, with 13 bases between them. CDR3 nucleotide sequence: TGCGCCAGCAGCCGTATCGGGACACTCACCGGGGAGCTGTTTTTT. Protein product: CASSRIGTLTGELFF.

The chain combines TRBV24-1 with TRBJ2-1; 7 bases agree with TRBD2. This CDR3 is 15 amino acids long. Germline-derived CDR1 and CDR2 are KGHDR and SFDVKD. V was pared by 5 bases and J by 0 bases, with 3 bases of the junction left unmatched. This chain's CDR3 is CATSGGGSSYNEQFF. DNA for the CDR3: TGTGCCACCAGTGGGGGCGGGAGCTCCTACAATGAGCAGTTCTTC.

This clonotype was seen a few times. J is TRBJ2-3 and V is TRBV27; 13 positions match TRBD2. The V gene end was trimmed by 5 bases and the J gene end by 2 bases; junction bases not matched to a gene: 4. The CDR3 runs to 16 residues. Germline V gene data show CDR1 as MNHEY and CDR2 as SMNVEV (reference sequence). CDR3 sequence: CASSPGTSGNTDTQYF. In nucleotides, the CDR3 is TGTGCCAGCAGTCCCGGGACTAGCGGGAACACAGATACGCAGTATTTT.

The V and J genes are TRBV20-1 and TRBJ2-1; TRBD2 aligns across 7 bases. The CDR3 is made up of 10 amino acids. V shed 7 bases, J shed 6 bases, and the junction held 0 bases outside the gene matches. The V gene's germline CDR1 is DFQATT and CDR2 SNEGSKA (reference sequence). CDR3: CSGGGNEQFF. CDR3 bases: TGCAGTGGGGGGGGCAATGAGCAGTTCTTC.

This clonotype was found a few times. This rearrangement joins TRBV2 to TRBJ2-3; 10 bases map to TRBD1. Trimming cost V 5 bases and J 6 bases; bases outside gene matches: 8. There are 15 residues in the CDR3. Germline-derived CDR1 and CDR2 are SNHLY and FYNNEI. CDR3 coding DNA: TGTGCCAGCAGTCTCAGACAGGGGGCACAGGATACGCAGTATTTT. Residues: CASSLRQGAQDTQYF.

The J gene is TRBJ1-5, the V gene TRBV20-1, with 7 bases that match TRBD1. Germline V lookup: CDR1 DFQATT, CDR2 SNEGSKA (reference sequence). V was pared by 5 bases and J by 1 base, with 5 bases of the junction left unmatched. The CDR3 length is 14 residues. The CDR3, as DNA: TGCAGTGCTTCGCCGACAGGGAGCAATCAGCCCCAGCATTTT. Translation gives CSASPTGSNQPQHF.

This clonotype was recorded many times. V usage is TRBV7-3 and J usage is TRBJ2-2; 12 bases line up with TRBD1. The ends lost 2 bases at V and 6 bases at J; junction bases unmatched: 4. Germline lookup yields CDR1 SGHTA and CDR2 FQGTGA. The CDR3 length is 16 residues. The CDR3 reads CASSLLGQGAPGELFF. The CDR3 bases are TGTGCCAGCAGCTTATTGGGACAGGGGGCGCCCGGGGAGCTGTTTTTT.

This clonotype was counted between two and nine times. The chain recombines TRBV7-2 with TRBJ2-3, with 12 bases aligning to TRBD2. CDR1 is SGHTA, CDR2 FQGNSA, per germline. V lost 5 bases to trimming and J lost 5 bases; unmatched junction nucleotides: 11. The CDR3 has 17 residues. This chain's CDR3 is CASSREASGRGEDTQYF. Written as DNA, the CDR3 is TGTGCCAGCAGCCGTGAGGCTAGCGGGAGGGGCGAAGATACGCAGTATTTT.

V is TRBV4-1 and J is TRBJ1-4, with 7 positions matching TRBD1. CDR3 length: 16 amino acids. Germline assignment: CDR1 MGHRA and CDR2 YSYEKL. Trimming removed 2 bases from V and 4 bases from J; junction bases left unmatched: 7. Written as DNA, the CDR3 is TGCGCCAGCAGCCAATACCGGGACAGCGATAATGAAAAACTGTTTTTT. It codes for CASSQYRDSDNEKLFF.

This clonotype has a handful of counts. The chain couples TRBV7-9 to TRBJ2-2, with 11 nucleotides matching TRBD2. The CDR3 loop spans 18 amino acids. CDR1 and CDR2 from the germline V gene are SEHNR and FQNEAQ (reference sequence). The ends lost 5 bases at V and 4 bases at J; junction bases unmatched: 12. The CDR3: CASSTGGLAGGITGELFF. The CDR3 DNA reads TGTGCCAGCAGCACCGGGGGGCTAGCGGGAGGTATCACCGGGGAGCTGTTTTTT.

This clonotype was seen ten or more times. The V call is TRBV7-2, the J call TRBJ2-7; D ambiguous. V shed 5 bases and J shed 0 bases, with 8 bases lying between them. CDR3 length: 13 residues. CDR1 and CDR2 from the germline V gene are SGHTA and FQGNSA. CDR3 bases: TGTGCCAGCAGCCTCCCAAGCTCCTACGAGCAGTACTTC. This codes for CASSLPSSYEQYF.

J is TRBJ2-5 and V is TRBV9; unclear D gene. The V gene lost 6 bases and the J gene lost 7 bases, with 16 bases spanning the gap. This CDR3 region has 13 residues. Germline loops: CDR1 SGDLS, CDR2 YYNGEE. CDR3 DNA sequence: TGTGCCAGCACCCCCGGGCTTGAGGCGACCCAGTACTTC. As protein: CASTPGLEATQYF.

This sequence joins TRBV20-1 and TRBJ2-1; 9 positions match TRBD1. The germline gives CDR1 DFQATT, CDR2 SNEGSKA (reference sequence). The junction had 9 bases not matched to a gene; V was cut back by 6 bases and J by 15 bases. This CDR3 region has 11 residues. The CDR3 spells CSAMDRGEWFF. The CDR3, as DNA: TGCAGTGCGATGGACAGGGGCGAGTGGTTCTTC.

The chain joins TRBV4-3 to TRBJ2-1; TRBD1 is a possible D gene (5 bases). Germline CDR1 and CDR2: LGHNA and YSLEER. The V and J ends lost 0 bases and 8 bases respectively, with 14 bases between them. The CDR3 has 15 residues. The CDR3 sequence is CASSQDKGLRYEQFF. CDR3 sequence (DNA): TGCGCCAGCAGCCAAGATAAGGGGTTAAGGTATGAGCAGTTCTTC.

This chain links TRBV5-1 with TRBJ1-4; unclear D gene. Trimming cost V 1 base and J 5 bases, with 9 bases left between them. The CDR3 is made up of 14 amino acids. CDR1 is SGHRS and CDR2 is YFSETQ in the germline V gene. This chain's CDR3 is CASSLSQPNEKLFF. CDR3 DNA sequence: TGCGCCAGCAGCTTGTCCCAGCCGAATGAAAAACTGTTTTTT.

This rearrangement joins TRBV3-1 to TRBJ2-5, with D maybe TRBD1 (6 bases). The germline V and J ends were trimmed by 2 bases and 5 bases, with 15 bases remaining between them. The CDR3 has 15 residues. Germline values: CDR1 LGHDT, CDR2 YNNKEL (reference sequence). The CDR3 sequence is CASSQYSGVRETQYF. The CDR3 nucleotides read TGTGCCAGCAGCCAATACTCAGGGGTTAGGGAGACCCAGTACTTC.

The CDR3 here is CASSPRGAHNEQFF. The CDR3 nucleotides read TGTGCCAGCTCACCACGGGGGGCCCACAATGAGCAGTTCTTC. This chain joins TRBV18 and TRBJ2-1; D is perhaps TRBD1 or TRBD2 (6 bases each). V was trimmed by 1 base and J by 5 bases, leaving 9 bases between them. Germline V gives CDR1 KGHSH, CDR2 LQKENI. The CDR3 covers 14 residues.

The CDR3 coding sequence is TGTGCCAGCAGTGATCGGGACAGGGGGCCCAAAAACATTCAGTACTTC. Protein product: CASSDRDRGPKNIQYF. The chain carries TRBV25-1 and TRBJ2-4, with 12 bases identical to TRBD1. Looked up from germline, CDR1 is MGHDK and CDR2 is SYGVNS. Unmatched junction bases numbered 2, after V lost 3 bases and J lost 2 bases. This CDR3 region has 16 residues.

There are a few counts of this clonotype. The CDR3 DNA reads TGTGCCAGCAGTGACGCTGGGGGGGCCCATGAGCAGTTCTTC. Translation gives CASSDAGGAHEQFF. The chain uses TRBV6-4 and TRBJ2-1, with a weak D call TRBD2 (7 bases). This CDR3 comprises 14 residues. Germline CDR1 reads MRHNA; CDR2 reads SNTAGT. The V gene lost 2 bases and the J gene lost 8 bases, with 13 bases spanning the gap.

This clonotype was counted a few times. This sequence joins TRBV12-3 or TRBV12-4 and TRBJ2-6; TRBD2 agrees at 7 bases. The CDR3 has 16 residues. Trimming took 6 bases from V and 2 from J; bases not matched to a gene: 7. This chain's CDR3 is CASRPQAGPGANVLTF. Here the CDR3 DNA reads TGTGCCAGCAGGCCCCAAGCGGGGCCTGGGGCCAACGTCCTGACTTTC.